A selection of T cell receptor beta chains follows, all from one sample in a study of blood T cell repertoires in COVID-19. Method: immunoSEQ multiplex PCR; TCRdb's copy keeps in-frame clones and lacks some. This sample yields about 140,000 clones, of which approximately 88% are seen a single time; 5.2% belongs to the top ten. The sample consisted of PBMCs or T cells enriched from blood (not recorded which). The receptors shown here come from a man between 65 and 80 years old who had been exposed to COVID-19. Both conserved end residues are part of each CDR3. A D gene is named only where the DNA matches it firmly. Expanded clones are given a class, and other clones once, few, many or no size at all.

d_call	j_call	clone_size	v_call	cdr3_nt	cdr3_aa
NA	TRBJ1-2	NA	TRBV20-1	TGCAGTGCTCCCACTGATGGCTACACCTTC	CSAPTDGYTF
TRBD2	TRBJ2-3	NA	TRBV9	TGTGCCAGCAGCGTAGCAGGAACTAGCGGGGGGGCAGATACGCAGTATTTT	CASSVAGTSGGADTQYF
NA	TRBJ1-6	NA	TRBV27	TGTGCCAGCAGTTTTGGCAGGTGGGGCAATTCACCCCTCCACTTT	CASSFGRWGNSPLHF
NA	TRBJ2-7	NA	TRBV5-1	TGCGCCAGCAGCTTGGGGGGCAGGGGCGCGGAGAAGCAGTACTTC	CASSLGGRGAEKQYF
TRBD1	TRBJ1-3	NA	TRBV3-1/TRBV3-2	TGTGCCAGCAGCCCCGCAGGGGGCAGCTCTGGAAACACCATATATTTT	CASSPAGGSSGNTIYF
NA	TRBJ1-1	NA	TRBV10-3	TGTGCCATCAGTGAATTGGAGGGGACTGAAGCTTTCTTT	CAISELEGTEAFF
NA	TRBJ2-7	NA	TRBV2	TGTGCCAGCAGTGAGTCGGCGGGCCTCTTGGGCGAGCAGTACTTC	CASSESAGLLGEQYF
NA	TRBJ1-3	NA	TRBV7-6	TGTGCCAGCAGCTCTCGGGTCGGCTCTGGAAACACCATATATTTT	CASSSRVGSGNTIYF
NA	TRBJ2-1	once	TRBV14	TGTGCCAGCAGCCAAGACCTATACAATGAGCAGTTCTTC	CASSQDLYNEQFF
TRBD1	TRBJ1-5	NA	TRBV29-1	TGCAGCGTGGCCGGGACAGGGAATCAGCCCCAGCATTTT	CSVAGTGNQPQHF
NA	TRBJ1-2	NA	TRBV7-2	TGTGCCATCTCGGCGCGGGGTCATGGCTACACCTTC	CAISARGHGYTF
NA	TRBJ2-1	NA	TRBV11-2	TGTGCCAGCAGCTTCCAGGTTAGCTCCTACAATGAGCAGTTCTTC	CASSFQVSSYNEQFF
TRBD1	TRBJ1-2	NA	TRBV6-5	TGTGCCAGCAGTTACTCGTTAACAGGGGTGAACTATGGCTACACCTTC	CASSYSLTGVNYGYTF
NA	TRBJ1-3	few	TRBV11-2	TGTGCCAGCAGCTTCAAGGGAGTGACGGGTGTTGGAAACACCATATATTTT	CASSFKGVTGVGNTIYF
TRBD1	TRBJ1-1	NA	TRBV18	TGTGCCAGCTCACCTCACAGGGGGACTGAAGCTTTCTTT	CASSPHRGTEAFF
NA	TRBJ2-7	NA	TRBV6-2/TRBV6-3	TGTGCCAGCAGTTACCAGGGATACGAGCAGTACTTC	CASSYQGYEQYF
TRBD1	TRBJ1-4	NA	TRBV15	TGTGCCACCAGCACGACAGGGCGGGCTAATGAAAAACTGTTTTTT	CATSTTGRANEKLFF
NA	TRBJ1-3	NA	TRBV6-5	TGTGCCAGCAGTCTAGGGGGTCCCTCTGGAAACACCATATATTTT	CASSLGGPSGNTIYF
NA	TRBJ1-5	NA	TRBV28	TGTGCCAGCAGTTTCTACAGGGAATATCAGCCCCAGCATTTT	CASSFYREYQPQHF
NA	TRBJ1-2	NA	TRBV7-2	TGTGCCAGCAGCTCACAGGGATTCGGCGATGGCTACACCTTC	CASSSQGFGDGYTF
NA	TRBJ1-4	NA	TRBV5-1	TGCGCCAGCAGCTTGACCCCCGGACAGATTTATGAAAAACTGTTTTTT	CASSLTPGQIYEKLFF
TRBD1	TRBJ1-2	NA	TRBV28	TGTGCCAGCACCGAAACCGGGACAGAGAACTATGGCTACACCTTC	CASTETGTENYGYTF
TRBD1	TRBJ1-2	once	TRBV2	TGTGCCAGCAGTGACACGCAGGGGGATGGCTACACCTTC	CASSDTQGDGYTF
TRBD1	TRBJ1-3	NA	TRBV4-1	TGCGCCAGCAGCCAAGACAGGTTCCCACAGGGGCTGGGAGGAAACACCATATATTTT	CASSQDRFPQGLGGNTIYF
NA	TRBJ2-7	many	TRBV18	TGTGCCAGCTCACCGATGGGGGCGCATGACGAGCAGTACTTC	CASSPMGAHDEQYF
NA	TRBJ1-1	NA	TRBV18	TGTGCCCACTCGGGAACCTCCCGGCCCACTGAAGCTTTCTTT	CAHSGTSRPTEAFF
NA	TRBJ1-2	once	TRBV29-1	TGCAGCGTTGAGAGTCCTAACTATGGCTACACCTTC	CSVESPNYGYTF
TRBD1	TRBJ2-7	NA	TRBV10-3	TGTGCCATCAGTGCAGACGACAGGGGCGCCTACGAGCAGTACTTC	CAISADDRGAYEQYF
TRBD1	TRBJ1-1	NA	TRBV4-2	TGTGCCAGCAGCCAATCGACAGGGACGAACACTGAAGCTTTCTTT	CASSQSTGTNTEAFF
TRBD1	TRBJ1-1	few	TRBV6-5	TGTGCCGGGGGACAGGGGATAGAAGCTTTCTTT	CAGGQGIEAFF
TRBD2	TRBJ2-7	NA	TRBV27	TGTGCCAGCAGTTTTCTAGCGGGTAGCTCCTACGAGCAGTACTTC	CASSFLAGSSYEQYF
TRBD1	TRBJ1-5	NA	TRBV12-5	TGTGCTAGTGGTTTGCCAGGGGGGCCAAATCAGCCCCAGCATTTT	CASGLPGGPNQPQHF
NA	TRBJ2-7	NA	TRBV5-6	TGTGCCAGCAGCCACTGGACGGGGTCTCGCGAGCAGTACTTC	CASSHWTGSREQYF
NA	TRBJ1-2	NA	TRBV18	TGTGCCAGCTCGGTTTTGGAGGGAAGCTACACCTTC	CASSVLEGSYTF
TRBD2	TRBJ2-2	NA	TRBV24-1	TGTGCCACCAGTGATTACCCGACTGGGGGGGCCGGGGAGCTGTTTTTT	CATSDYPTGGAGELFF
NA	TRBJ2-5	NA	TRBV29-1	TGCAGCGCCGAGCAAGAGACCCAGTACTTC	CSAEQETQYF
NA	TRBJ1-2	NA	TRBV28	TGTGCCAGCAGTTTGGTACGACAAAACTATGGCTACACCTTC	CASSLVRQNYGYTF
TRBD1	TRBJ1-2	NA	TRBV4-3	TGCGCCAGCAGCCAGGGTGGACAGGGCGGTTCTGGCTACACCTTC	CASSQGGQGGSGYTF